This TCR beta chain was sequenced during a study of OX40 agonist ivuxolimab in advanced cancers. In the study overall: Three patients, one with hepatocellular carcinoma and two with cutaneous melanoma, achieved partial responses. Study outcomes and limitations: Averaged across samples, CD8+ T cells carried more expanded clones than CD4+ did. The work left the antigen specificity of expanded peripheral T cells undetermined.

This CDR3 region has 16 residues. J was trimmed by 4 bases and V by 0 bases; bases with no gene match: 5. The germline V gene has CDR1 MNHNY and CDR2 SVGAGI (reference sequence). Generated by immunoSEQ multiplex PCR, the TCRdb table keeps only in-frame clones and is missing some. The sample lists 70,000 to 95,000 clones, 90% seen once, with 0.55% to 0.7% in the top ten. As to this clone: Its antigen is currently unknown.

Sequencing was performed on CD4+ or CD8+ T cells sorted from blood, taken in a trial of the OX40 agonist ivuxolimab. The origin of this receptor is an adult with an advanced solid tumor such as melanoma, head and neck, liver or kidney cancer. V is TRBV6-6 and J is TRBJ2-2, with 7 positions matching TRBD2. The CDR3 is CASSYSKASGTGELFF. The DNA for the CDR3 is TGTGCCAGCAGTTACTCTAAGGCTAGCGGCACCGGGGAGCTGTTTTTT.